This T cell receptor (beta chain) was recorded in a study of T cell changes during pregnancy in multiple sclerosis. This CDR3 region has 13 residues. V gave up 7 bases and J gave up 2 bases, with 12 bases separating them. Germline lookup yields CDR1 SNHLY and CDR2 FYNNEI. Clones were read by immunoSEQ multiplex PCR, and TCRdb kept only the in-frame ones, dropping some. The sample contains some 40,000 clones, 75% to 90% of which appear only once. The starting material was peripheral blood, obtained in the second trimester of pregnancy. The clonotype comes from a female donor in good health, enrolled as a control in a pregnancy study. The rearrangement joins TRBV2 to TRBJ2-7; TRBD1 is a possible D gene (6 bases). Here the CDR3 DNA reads TGTGCCAGCATGTGGGACATAACCTACGAGCAGTACTTC. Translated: CASMWDITYEQYF.